A single sample gave rise to the 25 T cell receptor beta chains below, sequenced in a study of T cell repertoires in aging, cancer and after chemotherapy. Multiplex touch-down PCR with TRB-A/B primers amplified rearranged V-D-J TRB sequences. MiXCR, applied by TCRdb to the multiplex PCR reads, yields one record per CDR3 protein. Here the sample spans about 12,000 distinct CDR3 sequences, 20% to 25% being singletons. Peripheral blood genomic DNA, not sorted cells or RNA, was the template. Sequencing used blood. Receptor source: a human donor in good health.

This clonotype showed up many times. J is TRBJ1-1 and V is TRBV19; unclear D gene. Germline CDR1 and CDR2: LNHDA and SQIVND (reference sequence). Trimming took off 0 bases at V and 11 bases at J, with 10 bases between the two ends. This CDR3 contains 12 residues. CDR3 in DNA: TGTGCCAGTAGTATAGATTGGAGGTCGGCTTTCTTT. This gives the protein CASSIDWRSAFF. The variable domain in full, with the rest retrieved from reference TRBV19 and TRBJ1-1, is DGGITQSPKYLFRKEGQNVTLSCEQNLNHDAMYWYRQDPGQGLRLIYYSQIVNDFQKGDIAEGYSVSREKKESFPLTVTSAQKNPTAFYLCASSIDWRSAFFGQGTRLTVV.

This clonotype is medium-sized (0.01 to 0.1%) within its sample. V is TRBV6-4 and J is TRBJ2-1; 10 bases are a match to TRBD2. The CDR3 length is 13 residues. Germline CDR1 MRHNA, CDR2 SNTAGT. Trimming removed 5 bases from V and 6 bases from J; junction bases left unmatched: 1. CDR3 sequence: CASSSGGANEQFF. The CDR3 DNA reads TGTGCCAGCAGTAGCGGGGGGGCCAATGAGCAGTTCTTC.

This chain joins TRBV18 and TRBJ1-5, with 11 bases lining up with TRBD1. Germline trimming cut 5 bases from V and 10 bases from J; bases unmatched to any gene: 10. CDR1 is KGHSH and CDR2 is LQKENI in the germline V gene. The CDR3 runs 15 residues. CDR3 protein: CASSATGTGGIPQHF. The CDR3 DNA follows: TGTGCCAGCTCAGCCACCGGGACAGGGGGAATTCCCCAGCATTTT.

This clonotype is judged medium-sized. The rearrangement joins TRBV18 to TRBJ2-7; TRBD1 aligns across 8 bases. Trimming at V came to 3 bases and at J to 6 bases, leaving 4 bases not matched to a gene. Germline assignment: CDR1 KGHSH and CDR2 LQKENI. The CDR3 runs to 13 residues. The CDR3 DNA reads as TGTGCCAGCTCACCGACAGGGACAGGCGAGCAGTACTTC. Encoded protein: CASSPTGTGEQYF.

The V gene is TRBV5-1, the J gene TRBJ2-1, with 8 nucleotides matching TRBD1. The CDR3 spans 14 residues. Germline CDR1 and CDR2: SGHRS and YFSETQ. The trim removed 1 base at V and 9 bases at J, leaving 6 bases unmatched. The CDR3 DNA reads TGCGCCAGCAGCTTGCGGACAGGGTCCGGTGAGCAGTTCTTC. Residues: CASSLRTGSGEQFF.

This clonotype was observed a few times. The chain joins TRBV25-1 to TRBJ1-2; the D is unclear. Trimming cost V 1 base and J 7 bases, with 13 bases left between them. The CDR3 loop spans 14 amino acids. Germline CDR1 MGHDK, CDR2 SYGVNS. CDR3 nucleotide sequence: TGTGCCAGCAGTGAATTAGGGCGGTCTGGTGGCTACACCTTC. Residues: CASSELGRSGGYTF.

This chain links TRBV20-1 with TRBJ2-1, with TRBD2 matching over 8 bases. There are 15 residues in the CDR3. The V and J ends lost 2 bases and 2 bases, in that order; junction bases with no gene match: 5. Germline CDR1 and CDR2: DFQATT and SNEGSKA (reference sequence). CDR3 nucleotide sequence: TGCAGTGCTAGACAGAGGGGACTAGCCTACAATGAGCAGTTCTTC. Protein product: CSARQRGLAYNEQFF.

This clonotype was picked up a small number of times. The V gene is TRBV20-1, the J gene TRBJ2-5, with 7 bases identical to TRBD2. The ends lost 6 bases at V and 5 bases at J; junction bases unmatched: 6. CDR1 DFQATT and CDR2 SNEGSKA come from the germline V gene (reference sequence). CDR3 length: 12 residues. The CDR3 DNA reads as TGCAGTGCGGGCGGGGGAGGGGAGACCCAGTACTTC. Its translation: CSAGGGGETQYF.

This clonotype has only a few counts. The chain uses TRBV7-9 and TRBJ2-3; D may be TRBD1 or TRBD2 (6 bases each). The length of the CDR3 is 14 residues. The germline V and J ends were trimmed by 2 bases and 6 bases, with 12 bases remaining between them. The germline V gene has CDR1 SEHNR and CDR2 FQNEAQ (reference sequence). Written as DNA, the CDR3 is TGTGCCAGCAGCTTATCTCGGGGGCCCGATACGCAGTATTTT. Translating gives CASSLSRGPDTQYF.

The chain is built from TRBV7-9 and TRBJ1-1; D not resolved. Germline assignment: CDR1 SEHNR and CDR2 FQNEAQ (reference sequence). This CDR3 contains 23 residues. V was pared by 5 bases and J by 1 base, with 38 bases between. The CDR3 loop reads CASSGLGASGPTALRLQNTEAFF. Here the CDR3 DNA reads TGTGCCAGCAGCGGCTTAGGCGCTAGCGGGCCAACGGCATTACGCCTTCAGAACACTGAAGCTTTCTTT.

To note about this clonotype: A much larger clonotype is one base distant, so this may be a read error. The genes are TRBV7-9 and TRBJ2-2; 8 nucleotides align to TRBD2. The CDR3 length is 16 residues. Per the germline V gene, CDR1 is SEHNR and CDR2 is FQNEAQ (reference sequence). For the CDR3, the DNA is TGTGCCAACAGCTTAGCGGGCCAGCGGGGGAGCGGGGAGCTGTTTTTT. Translated, it gives CANSLAGQRGSGELFF.

This clonotype occurred a few times. This chain joins TRBV7-2 and TRBJ2-5, with TRBD2 matching 7 bases. The germline gives CDR1 SGHTA, CDR2 FQGNSA. The CDR3 spans 15 residues. V dropped 6 bases and J dropped 1; count of bases not matched to a gene: 8. The CDR3 coding sequence is TGTGCCAGCAGTTTACACGGGGGGACCCAAGAGACCCAGTACTTC. It yields the protein CASSLHGGTQETQYF.

Regarding this clonotype: Compared with germline, one end of the junction differs, possibly owing to a read error. This sequence joins TRBV5-1 and TRBJ1-1, with unresolved D. The CDR3 length is 13 residues. The germline CDR1 and CDR2 sequences are SGHRS and YFSETQ. The CDR3 sequence: CDSSLGGAFEAFF. CDR3 nucleotides: TGCGACAGCAGCTTGGGCGGAGCCTTTGAAGCTTTCTTT.

By share of the sample, this clonotype is medium-sized. The chain employs TRBV19 and TRBJ1-1; TRBD1 aligns across 7 bases. CDR1 is LNHDA, CDR2 SQIVND, per germline (reference sequence). With V trimmed by 4 bases and J by 0 bases, 2 bases remained unmatched. The CDR3 consists of 14 residues. The CDR3 DNA follows: TGTGCCAGTAGTAGGACAGGAATGAACACTGAAGCTTTCTTT. Encoded protein: CASSRTGMNTEAFF.

The V and J genes are TRBV6-5 and TRBJ1-3, with D hard to call. V was cut by 6 bases and J by 0 bases, with 15 bases left in between. CDR3 length: 16 amino acids. CDR1 is MNHEY and CDR2 is SVGAGI in the germline V gene. The CDR3 DNA reads as TGTGCCAGCAGGCCACCGGCCACCACCTCTGGAAACACCATATATTTT. It translates to CASRPPATTSGNTIYF.

By share of the sample, this clonotype is medium-sized (0.01 to 0.1%). V usage is TRBV7-6 and J usage is TRBJ2-7; no reliable D call. The CDR3 covers 16 residues. CDR1 is SGHVS and CDR2 is FNYEAQ in the germline V gene. Trimming left V 2 bases short and J 0 bases short, with 14 bases between. CDR3 residues: CASSLFWTESSYEQYF. CDR3 nucleotides: TGTGCCAGCAGCTTATTTTGGACGGAGAGCTCCTACGAGCAGTACTTC.

This clonotype is medium-sized within its sample. The V call is TRBV6-5, the J call TRBJ1-2; 7 bases align to TRBD1. The CDR3 loop spans 14 amino acids. V trimming: 2 bases; J trimming: 5 bases; junction bases outside the gene matches: 5. Germline values: CDR1 MNHEY, CDR2 SVGAGI. As DNA, the CDR3 is TGTGCCAGCAGTTACCCCGGGACAGCTTATGGCTACACCTTC. It encodes CASSYPGTAYGYTF.

This clonotype was counted at least ten times. The chain carries TRBV6-5 and TRBJ1-1; a weak D match, TRBD1 (6 bases). Trimming pared 4 bases from V and 1 base from J, leaving 16 bases between. Germline V gives CDR1 MNHEY, CDR2 SVGAGI. This CDR3 region has 16 residues. As DNA, the CDR3 is TGTGCCAGCAGTTCCGGAGGGGACACAGAGAACACTGAAGCTTTCTTT. It is translated as CASSSGGDTENTEAFF.

The chain has TRBV29-1 and TRBJ1-2; D is uncertain. Germline V gives CDR1 SQVTM, CDR2 ANQGSEA. V was clipped by 6 bases and J by 3 bases, with 2 bases between them. The CDR3 contains 9 residues. The CDR3 DNA sequence: TGCAGCGTAGACTATGGCTACACCTTC. Protein product: CSVDYGYTF.

This clonotype has just a few counts. V gene TRBV27 combines with J gene TRBJ1-5, with 7 bases lining up with TRBD1. V was clipped by 4 bases and J by 5 bases; unmatched bases: 11. The CDR3 has 16 amino acids. Germline V gene sequence: CDR1 MNHEY, CDR2 SMNVEV (reference sequence). The CDR3 sequence: CASSSAQQGWDQPQHF. For the CDR3, the DNA is TGTGCCAGCAGTTCCGCCCAACAGGGGTGGGATCAGCCCCAGCATTTT.

In nucleotides, the CDR3 is TGCAGTGCCCACTTAGCGGGGGGGCCTTTCAATGAGCAGTTCTTC. This translates into CSAHLAGGPFNEQFF. The genes are TRBV20-1 and TRBJ2-1; TRBD2 matches 11 bases. J lost 6 bases, V lost 6 bases, and 10 bases had no gene match. Germline CDR1 reads DFQATT; CDR2 reads SNEGSKA (reference sequence). This CDR3 spans 15 amino acids.

This sequence joins TRBV7-9 and TRBJ2-5, with D possibly being TRBD1 or TRBD2 (6 bases each). With 0 bases removed from V and 4 bases from J, the gap between germline ends came to 15 bases. The CDR3 contains 16 residues. CDR1 and CDR2 (germline): SEHNR, FQNEAQ (reference sequence). The CDR3 DNA reads TGTGCCAGCAGCTTAGCGCAAGGGGGGCTGGCAGAGACCCAGTACTTC. Protein product: CASSLAQGGLAETQYF.

This clonotype was observed a handful of times. The V and J genes are TRBV12-3 or TRBV12-4 and TRBJ2-3; TRBD2 is a possible D gene (6 bases). The CDR3 runs to 13 residues. The ends were cut back, 3 bases at V and 5 bases at J, with 9 bases in the middle. The CDR3 protein is CASSLGGIDTQYF. The CDR3 DNA sequence: TGTGCCAGCAGTTTGGGGGGAATAGATACGCAGTATTTT.

V gene TRBV5-1 combines with J gene TRBJ2-7, with D possibly TRBD1 on 5 matching bases. Germline CDR1 is SGHRS and CDR2 is YFSETQ. CDR3 length: 13 residues. The germline V and J ends were trimmed by 3 bases and 2 bases, with 9 bases remaining between them. The chain's CDR3 is CASSSTGTYEQYF. The CDR3 region has the DNA TGCGCCAGCAGCTCCACAGGTACCTACGAGCAGTACTTC.

This clonotype is labeled as medium-sized. The chain recombines TRBV20-1 with TRBJ1-4, with D tentatively TRBD1 (5 bases). V lost 3 bases, J lost 8 bases, and 19 bases lay in between. CDR3 size: 15 residues. Germline CDR1 reads DFQATT; CDR2 reads SNEGSKA (reference sequence). The CDR3 here is CSASVPRGRQEKLFF. The CDR3 nucleotides are TGCAGTGCTAGTGTCCCTAGGGGCCGTCAGGAAAAACTGTTTTTT.